This T cell receptor (beta chain) was retrieved from a study of T cells in Graves' hyperthyroidism and ophthalmopathy. This clonotype was seen at least ten times. Its specificity is unknown. Researchers took RNA transcripts and amplified the TCR beta CDR3 regions from them. First-round RT-PCR targeting the TCR CDR3 was performed with the HTBI primer set. TCRdb passed the multiplex PCR reads through MiXCR, listing each CDR3 protein once. The sample holds about 540,000 distinct CDR3 sequences, more than 45% seen once. Absent ophthalmopathy progression within 18 months defined stable Graves' hyperthyroidism. Regarding the study as a whole: Ophthalmopathy was distinguished from stable hyperthyroidism by 13 V-J signatures. In blood, most of the thyroid clonotypes expanded above 0.001 were also present.

Sample: peripheral blood or thyroid tissue (not recorded which). The source is a woman between 18 and 29 years old with Graves' hyperthyroidism.

CDR3 sequence (DNA): TGTGCCAGCAGCGACCCGACAGGGCGGACTTTCTTT. Amino acid sequence: CASSDPTGRTFF. V is TRBV7-9 and J is TRBJ1-1, with 7 bases lining up with TRBD1. Germline V gene sequence: CDR1 SEHNR, CDR2 FQNEAQ (reference sequence). The CDR3 is 12 amino acids. V lost 5 bases, J lost 12 bases, and 9 bases stayed unmatched. Using reference TRBV7-9 and TRBJ1-1 for the parts outside the CDR3, the full variable domain is DTGVSQNPRHKITKRGQNVTFRCDPISEHNRLYWYRQTLGQGPEFLTYFQNEAQLEKSRLLSDRFSAERPKGSFSTLEIQRTEQGDSAMYLCASSDPTGRTFFGQGTRLTVV.